This TCR beta chain was sequenced during a study of OX40 agonist ivuxolimab in advanced cancers. Regarding the study as a whole: Antigen specificity remained undetermined for the expanded peripheral T cells.

A remark on this clone: Its matching antigen is unknown.

The CDR3 runs 14 residues. V dropped 2 bases and J dropped 3 bases, with 10 bases sitting between them. The germline V gene has CDR1 SEHNR and CDR2 FQNEAQ (reference sequence). Profiled with immunoSEQ multiplex PCR; TCRdb holds only in-frame clones, not every one. Found here are approximately 70,000 clones, about 88% of them singletons; the top ten hold around 0.98%. Specimen: CD4+ or CD8+ T cells sorted from blood, collected in a trial of the OX40 agonist ivuxolimab. The TCR was taken from an adult with an advanced solid tumor such as melanoma, head and neck, liver or kidney cancer. The chain recombines TRBV7-9 with TRBJ1-2; D may be TRBD1 (6 bases). CDR3 nucleotides: TGTGCCAGCAGCTTACCGGGGGGCTACTATGGCTACACCTTC. Translated, it gives CASSLPGGYYGYTF.